This is a list of T cell receptor beta chains from one sample in a study of shared clonotypes between healthy human individuals. Clones were read by immunoSEQ multiplex PCR, and TCRdb kept only the in-frame ones, dropping some. The repertoire includes about 2.5 million clones, approximately 90% of them detected once, and approximately 0.41% sits in the top ten. The sequencing sample was made of naive CD4+ T cells from PBMCs. The receptors here all came from a man between 18 and 29 years old in good health. Some clones in this sample may be carry-over from other donors' samples. Both conserved end residues are part of each CDR3. D genes are given only for firm matches. Only part of the rows carry a size: once, few, many, or a class if the clone is expanded.

V	size	D	J	CDR3	DNA
TRBV9	-	-	TRBJ2-2	CASSPRTNTGELFF	TGTGCCAGCAGCCCACGGACAAACACCGGGGAGCTGTTTTTT
TRBV5-4	-	-	TRBJ1-1	CASSPDRQVNTEAFF	TGTGCCAGCAGCCCGGACAGACAGGTCAACACTGAAGCTTTCTTT
TRBV6-5	few	TRBD1	TRBJ2-5	CASSWGQQETQYF	TGTGCCAGCAGCTGGGGACAGCAAGAGACCCAGTACTTC
TRBV18	-	-	TRBJ2-2	CASSPDSSGELFF	TGTGCCAGCTCACCAGATAGTTCCGGGGAGCTGTTTTTT
TRBV5-6	once	-	TRBJ1-5	CASSFGWQGGQPQHF	TGTGCCAGCAGCTTCGGTTGGCAGGGTGGCCAGCCCCAGCATTTT
TRBV7-9	once	-	TRBJ1-1	CASTRGVGEEAFF	TGTGCCAGCACCCGAGGGGTGGGCGAGGAAGCTTTCTTT
TRBV7-2	-	TRBD1	TRBJ2-7	CASSRDRAYEQYF	TGTGCCAGCAGCCGAGACAGGGCCTACGAGCAGTACTTC
TRBV6-1	-	TRBD1	TRBJ1-4	CASSATGDRGYEKLFF	TGTGCCAGCAGTGCAACCGGGGACAGGGGTTATGAAAAACTGTTTTTT
TRBV6-5	-	TRBD1	TRBJ2-7	CVSGLGTGGRQYF	TGTGTCAGCGGACTCGGGACAGGGGGCCGCCAGTACTTC
TRBV2	-	TRBD2	TRBJ2-1	CASRVAGGANEQFF	TGTGCCAGCAGAGTAGCGGGAGGGGCCAATGAGCAGTTCTTC
TRBV5-5	-	TRBD1	TRBJ2-7	CASSRTGSHTSYEQYF	TGTGCCAGCAGCCGGACAGGGTCCCATACGTCCTACGAGCAGTACTTC
TRBV27	-	-	TRBJ2-1	CASSLEEPSYNEQFF	TGTGCCAGCAGTTTAGAGGAGCCCTCCTACAATGAGCAGTTCTTC
TRBV6-5	-	-	TRBJ2-2	CASSYWGGGGTGELFF	TGTGCCAGCAGTTACTGGGGAGGGGGGGGCACCGGGGAGCTGTTTTTT
TRBV27	-	TRBD2	TRBJ2-7	CASSLVGRIHEQYF	TGTGCCAGCAGTTTAGTCGGGAGGATCCACGAGCAGTACTTC
TRBV19	-	-	TRBJ1-6	CASSERTNSPLHF	TGTGCCAGTAGTGAGCGGACTAATTCACCCCTCCACTTT
TRBV28	-	TRBD2	TRBJ2-5	CATQTSGETQYF	TGTGCCACCCAGACTAGCGGGGAGACCCAGTACTTC
TRBV4-1	-	TRBD2	TRBJ2-1	CASSQDRLAGGNEQFF	TGCGCCAGCAGCCAAGATCGGCTAGCGGGAGGTAATGAGCAGTTCTTC
TRBV9	once	-	TRBJ2-6	CASSLRSLSYGANVLTF	TGTGCCAGCAGCCTCCGCTCCCTTTCTTACGGGGCCAACGTCCTGACTTTC
TRBV9	-	-	TRBJ2-6	CASSVWETGANVLTF	TGTGCCAGCAGCGTGTGGGAGACTGGGGCCAACGTCCTGACTTTC
TRBV4-1	-	TRBD2	TRBJ2-1	CASSQDREGGLYNEQFF	TGCGCCAGCAGCCAAGATCGGGAGGGCGGGCTGTACAATGAGCAGTTCTTC
TRBV7-9	-	TRBD1	TRBJ1-4	CASLRQGGPEKLFF	TGTGCCAGCCTAAGACAGGGAGGACCTGAAAAACTGTTTTTT
TRBV9	-	TRBD1	TRBJ2-3	CASSGQGARTDTQYF	TGTGCCAGCAGCGGGCAGGGGGCACGCACAGATACGCAGTATTTT
TRBV7-9	once	-	TRBJ1-2	CASRNQFLYGYTF	TGTGCCAGCAGAAATCAATTCCTCTATGGCTACACCTTC
TRBV28	-	-	TRBJ2-1	CASSSITGLVGGNEQFF	TGTGCCAGCAGTTCAATAACAGGGTTAGTCGGAGGGAATGAGCAGTTCTTC
TRBV6-1	-	TRBD1	TRBJ2-7	CASSEVGTGYEQYF	TGTGCCAGCAGTGAAGTAGGGACAGGGTACGAGCAGTACTTC
TRBV7-2	-	TRBD1	TRBJ1-5	CASSLGRTGGFQPQHF	TGTGCCAGCAGCTTAGGACGGACAGGGGGATTTCAGCCCCAGCATTTT
TRBV11-2	-	-	TRBJ2-7	CASSHGTLTTEQYF	TGTGCCAGCAGCCATGGGACTTTGACAACCGAGCAGTACTTC
TRBV4-3	-	-	TRBJ1-3	CASSQDVARRPASSGNTIYF	TGCGCCAGCAGCCAAGATGTCGCCAGGAGACCCGCTAGCTCTGGAAACACCATATATTTT
TRBV9	-	-	TRBJ1-4	CASSARGVGEKLFF	TGTGCCAGCAGCGCCAGGGGAGTTGGGGAAAAACTGTTTTTT
TRBV28	-	-	TRBJ2-4	CASSSAKNIQYF	TGTGCCAGCAGTTCTGCCAAAAACATTCAGTACTTC
TRBV27	-	-	TRBJ1-1	CASSLIGTGNTEAFF	TGTGCCAGCAGTTTAATAGGCACAGGGAACACTGAAGCTTTCTTT
TRBV5-1	-	-	TRBJ2-3	CASSLAGIGDTQYF	TGCGCCAGCAGCCTGGCTGGGATTGGGGATACGCAGTATTTT
TRBV25-1	once	-	TRBJ1-4	CASSEGDPAGEKLFF	TGTGCCAGCAGTGAAGGGGACCCTGCAGGGGAAAAACTGTTTTTT
TRBV19	-	-	TRBJ2-2	CASSSRQAGTGELFF	TGTGCCAGTAGTTCTAGACAGGCGGGCACCGGGGAGCTGTTTTTT
TRBV15	-	-	TRBJ2-7	CAFSGRGRNEQYF	TGTGCCTTTTCGGGCAGGGGAAGGAACGAGCAGTACTTC
TRBV5-1	-	TRBD2	TRBJ2-3	CASSPRTSGSTDTQYF	TGCGCCAGCAGCCCCAGGACTAGCGGAAGCACAGATACGCAGTATTTT
TRBV2	few	-	TRBJ2-1	CASRGWDEQFF	TGTGCCAGCAGGGGGTGGGATGAGCAGTTCTTC
TRBV7-3	-	-	TRBJ2-1	CASSLYEGEGEQFF	TGTGCCAGCAGCTTATACGAGGGAGAGGGTGAGCAGTTCTTC
TRBV6-5	-	TRBD2	TRBJ2-3	CASSKRERTDTQYF	TGTGCCAGCAGTAAGCGGGAGAGGACAGATACGCAGTATTTT
TRBV28	-	-	TRBJ2-7	CASSLRAAYEQYF	TGTGCCAGCAGTTTAAGGGCTGCCTACGAGCAGTACTTC
TRBV27	-	TRBD1	TRBJ2-5	CASSFQDRARETQYF	TGTGCCAGCAGTTTCCAGGACAGGGCCCGGGAGACCCAGTACTTC
TRBV6-1	-	TRBD2	TRBJ2-1	CASSEEWGRASNEQFF	TGTGCCAGCAGTGAAGAGTGGGGGAGGGCGAGTAATGAGCAGTTCTTC
TRBV7-3	once	TRBD2	TRBJ2-1	CASSPLAGYNEQFF	TGTGCCAGCAGCCCCCTAGCGGGGTACAATGAGCAGTTCTTC
TRBV12-1	-	-	TRBJ1-2	CASSLPVRTGYGYTF	TGTGCCAGCAGCCTCCCGGTCCGGACAGGGTATGGCTACACCTTC
TRBV5-5	-	-	TRBJ1-1	CASSLAGFVGTEAFF	TGTGCCAGCAGCTTGGCGGGGTTTGTTGGCACTGAAGCTTTCTTT
TRBV2	-	-	TRBJ1-4	CASIFGRTNEKLFF	TGTGCCAGCATTTTCGGCAGAACTAATGAAAAACTGTTTTTT
TRBV5-1	-	TRBD1	TRBJ1-4	CASSLVQGAREKLFF	TGCGCCAGCAGCTTGGTGCAGGGGGCGCGTGAAAAACTGTTTTTT
TRBV6-5	-	-	TRBJ2-2	CASSYRTTGELFF	TGTGCCAGCAGTTACCGGACGACCGGGGAGCTGTTTTTT
TRBV23-1	once	TRBD1	TRBJ1-2	CASSQSVGIGTGVGYGYTF	TGCGCCAGCAGTCAATCGGTCGGTATCGGGACAGGGGTAGGGTATGGCTACACCTTC
TRBV5-4	-	-	TRBJ1-2	CASSLRDTDGYTF	TGTGCCAGCAGCCTCCGGGACACCGATGGCTACACCTTC
TRBV7-2	few	-	TRBJ1-3	CASSLVAGSGNTIYF	TGTGCCAGCAGCTTAGTCGCAGGCTCTGGAAACACCATATATTTT
TRBV19	-	-	TRBJ2-7	CASSISRIGSYEQYF	TGTGCCAGTAGTATCTCGAGGATTGGCTCCTACGAGCAGTACTTC
TRBV9	-	-	TRBJ2-3	CASSVTGSADTQYF	TGTGCCAGCAGCGTGACAGGTTCAGCAGATACGCAGTATTTT
TRBV28	-	-	TRBJ2-1	CASSPPAGRTNEQFF	TGTGCCAGCAGTCCCCCGGCGGGAAGAACCAATGAGCAGTTCTTC
TRBV2	-	-	TRBJ1-5	CASSEGINQPQHF	TGTGCCAGCAGTGAAGGAATAAACCAGCCCCAGCATTTT
TRBV29-1	-	-	TRBJ2-1	CSVSRDPTPNNEQFF	TGCAGCGTAAGCCGGGACCCCACGCCCAACAATGAGCAGTTCTTC
TRBV9	-	TRBD1	TRBJ1-5	CASSPGGIQPQHF	TGTGCCAGCAGCCCAGGGGGAATTCAGCCCCAGCATTTT
TRBV5-8	-	-	TRBJ1-2	CASTPSPNRDDYGYTF	TGTGCCAGCACCCCCTCCCCAAACAGGGATGACTATGGCTACACCTTC
TRBV9	-	TRBD2	TRBJ2-2	CASSVVSPPSGGNTGELFF	TGTGCCAGCAGCGTAGTTTCCCCTCCCAGCGGGGGAAACACCGGGGAGCTGTTTTTT
TRBV7-2	-	-	TRBJ1-1	CASSPDRSPRGTEAFF	TGTGCCAGCAGCCCTGACAGATCCCCGAGGGGCACTGAAGCTTTCTTT